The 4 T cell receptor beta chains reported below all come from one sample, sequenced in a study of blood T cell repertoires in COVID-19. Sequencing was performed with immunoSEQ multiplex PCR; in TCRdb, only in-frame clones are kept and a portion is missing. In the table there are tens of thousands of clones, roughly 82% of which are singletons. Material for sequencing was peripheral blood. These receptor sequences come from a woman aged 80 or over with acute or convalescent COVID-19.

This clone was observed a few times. CDR3: CASSFDRVGDGYTF. CDR3 bases: TGTGCCAGCAGCTTCGACAGGGTAGGGGACGGCTACACCTTC. The V call is TRBV5-5, the J call TRBJ1-2; TRBD1 matches 7 bases. J lost 8 bases, V lost 2 bases, and 9 bases had no gene match. This CDR3 is built from 14 residues. From germline, CDR1 is SGHKS and CDR2 YYEKEE (reference sequence).

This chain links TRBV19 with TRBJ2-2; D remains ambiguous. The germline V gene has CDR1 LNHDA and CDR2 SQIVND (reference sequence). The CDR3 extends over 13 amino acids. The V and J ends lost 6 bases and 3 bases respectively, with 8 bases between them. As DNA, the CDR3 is TGTGCCAGTAGAAGACTCCACACCGGGGAGCTGTTTTTT. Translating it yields CASRRLHTGELFF.

CDR3 sequence reads: CASSFSGRVDEKLFF. The CDR3 nucleotides are TGTGCCAGCAGTTTCTCCGGCAGGGTCGATGAAAAACTGTTTTTT. The rearrangement links TRBV6-5 to TRBJ1-4, with D perhaps TRBD1 (5 bases). Germline CDR1 and CDR2: MNHEY and SVGAGI. V lost 4 bases and J lost 6, with 15 bases in between. This CDR3 is 15 amino acids long.

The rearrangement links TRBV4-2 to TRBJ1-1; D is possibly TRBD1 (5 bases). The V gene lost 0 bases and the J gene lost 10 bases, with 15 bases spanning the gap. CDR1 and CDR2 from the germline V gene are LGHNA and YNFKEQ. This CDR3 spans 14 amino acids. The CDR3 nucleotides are TGTGCCAGCAGCCAAGATCTCGCAGGGCCGATAGCTTTCTTT. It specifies CASSQDLAGPIAFF.